A single T cell receptor beta chain is shown here with its context. The record originates from a study of long-term antiretroviral therapy in people with HIV. Run at survey level, the immunoSEQ assay was version v3.0. Sequencing was performed with immunoSEQ multiplex PCR; in TCRdb, only in-frame clones are kept and a portion is missing. This sample has approximately 26,000 clones, with 75% to 85% found just once. Germline-derived CDR1 and CDR2 are SGHTA and FQGNSA. V lost 2 bases and J 3 bases, leaving 11 bases between the germline ends. CDR3 length: 14 amino acids. This TCR was recovered from a man over 45 with HIV. Sample: unsorted PBMCs, taken 2.9 years after starting antiretroviral therapy. J is TRBJ2-7 and V is TRBV7-2; no definite D call. CDR3 bases: TGTGCCAGCAGCTTACGGACGACCCGCTACGAGCAGTACTTC. This translates into CASSLRTTRYEQYF.